The sequence of this T cell receptor beta chain was determined in a study of blood T cell repertoires in COVID-19. Across the whole study: Acute-phase and convalescent COVID-19 samples originated in the United States, Italy and Spain.

This clone was counted a single time. The CDR3 has 14 amino acids. CDR1 is MDHEN and CDR2 is SYDVKM in the germline V gene. The V gene lost 3 bases and the J gene lost 4 bases, with 10 bases spanning the gap. Sequencing was performed with immunoSEQ multiplex PCR; in TCRdb, only in-frame clones are kept and a portion is missing. Altogether some 260,000 clones are present, around 84% being singletons, with the ten largest covering under 5%. Material: PBMCs or T cells enriched from blood (not recorded which). The sequence was obtained from a man aged 30 to 45 with acute COVID-19. The rearrangement links TRBV28 to TRBJ1-5; D is perhaps TRBD1 (5 bases). The CDR3, as DNA: TGTGCCAGCAGTTTTGTGACAGCAAATCAGCCCCAGCATTTT. Protein sequence: CASSFVTANQPQHF.